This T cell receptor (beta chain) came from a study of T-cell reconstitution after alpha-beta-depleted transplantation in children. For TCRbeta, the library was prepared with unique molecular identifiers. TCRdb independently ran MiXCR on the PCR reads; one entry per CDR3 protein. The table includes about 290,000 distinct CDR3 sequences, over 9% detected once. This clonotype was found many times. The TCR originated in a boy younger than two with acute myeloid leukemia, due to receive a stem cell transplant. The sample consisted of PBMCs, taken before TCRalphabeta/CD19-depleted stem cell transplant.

The DNA for the CDR3 is TGCAGTGCTAGCGCAGGGGGCACAGATACGCAGTATTTT. This gives the protein CSASAGGTDTQYF. The chain is built from TRBV20-1 and TRBJ2-3; the D gene is possibly TRBD1 (6 bases). Deletions cut 3 bases from V and 1 base from J, with 8 bases between. Germline V gives CDR1 DFQATT, CDR2 SNEGSKA (reference sequence). This CDR3 has 13 residues.